The 5 T cell receptor beta chains given below trace back to one sample, sequenced in a study of blood T cell repertoires in COVID-19. Profiling relied on immunoSEQ multiplex PCR, and the TCRdb table lists in-frame clones only, not all of them. The sample lists 110,000 or so clones, approximately 80% occurring once. The specimen was peripheral blood. The receptors originated from a woman aged 40-49 years with acute or convalescent COVID-19.

The CDR3 DNA reads TGTGCCAGCAGCCAAGTAAGCGGGATCCTCCCAGCAGATACGCAGTATTTT. It encodes CASSQVSGILPADTQYF. J is TRBJ2-3 and V is TRBV3-1 (or the pseudogene TRBV3-2); 7 bases fit TRBD2. V lost 1 base, J lost 4 bases, and 11 bases stayed unmatched. CDR1 and CDR2 from the germline V gene are LGHDT and YNNKEL (reference sequence). The CDR3 is 17 residues long.

This clone was counted a few times. The chain has TRBV12-3 or TRBV12-4 and TRBJ1-1; 8 bases fit TRBD1. Unmatched junction bases numbered 2, after V lost 7 bases and J lost 4 bases. The CDR3 spans 12 residues. As DNA, the CDR3 is TGTGCCAGCAATGACAGGGGCACTGAAGCTTTCTTT. Translating it yields CASNDRGTEAFF.

The gene calls are TRBV7-8 and TRBJ2-5; 7 bases line up with TRBD2. V was clipped by 0 bases and J by 2 bases; unmatched bases: 3. This CDR3 region has 15 residues. CDR1 is SGHVS and CDR2 is FQNEAQ in the germline V gene. The CDR3 nucleotides read TGTGCCAGCAGCTTAGCGGGGGGGGTTCAAGAGACCCAGTACTTC. Its translation: CASSLAGGVQETQYF.

The rearrangement links TRBV30 to TRBJ1-4; possible D gene TRBD1, 5 bases. The CDR3 contains 14 residues. Trimming shortened V by 0 bases and J by 7 bases, and 12 bases separated the two germline ends. CDR1 is GTSNPN, CDR2 SVGIG, per germline (reference sequence). The CDR3: CAWSVRRAAEKLFF. In DNA form, the CDR3 reads TGTGCCTGGAGTGTCCGCAGGGCGGCTGAAAAACTGTTTTTT. Full variable domain (remainder filled in from reference TRBV30 and TRBJ1-4): SQTIHQWPATLVQPVGSPLSLECTVEGTSNPNLYWYRQAAGRGLQLLFYSVGIGQISSEVPQNLSASRPQDRQFILSSKKLLLSDSGFYLCAWSVRRAAEKLFFGSGTQLSVL.

The V gene is TRBV5-1, the J gene TRBJ2-3; possibly TRBD1 for D (6 bases). Trimming removed 4 bases from V and 3 bases from J, with 9 bases in between. Looked up from germline, CDR1 is SGHRS and CDR2 is YFSETQ. The CDR3 has 13 residues. In DNA form, the CDR3 reads TGCGCCAGCAGCATAACAGGGACAGATACGCAGTATTTT. Translation: CASSITGTDTQYF.